Listed here are 19 T cell receptor beta chains from one sample, sequenced in a study of human T cells and chemical hapten exposure. TCRdb ran MiXCR on the RACE reads and lists one entry per CDR3 protein. The table lists roughly 110,000 distinct CDR3 sequences, approximately 12% of them singletons. Time point described: pre-sensitization, week 0. Treatment denoted: therapeutic diphenylcyclopropenone sensitization with weekly scalp DPC. Sequencing was performed on whole blood, taken in connection with sensitization to the hapten diphenylcyclopropenone (DPC). Receptors originate from a woman in her 50s with alopecia areata. Some clones in this sample may be carry-over from other donors' samples.

This clonotype was observed many times. The CDR3, as DNA: TGTGCCAGCAAGGGCAGCTCCTACAATGAGCAGTTCTTC. This codes for CASKGSSYNEQFF. The gene calls are TRBV7-9 and TRBJ2-1; D is unresolved. Trimming stripped 7 bases from V and 0 bases from J, with 7 bases between. The CDR3 has 13 amino acids. The V gene's germline CDR1 is SEHNR and CDR2 FQNEAQ (reference sequence).

This clonotype was counted at least ten times. J is TRBJ1-2 and V is TRBV7-9; D unresolved. Germline V gives CDR1 SEHNR, CDR2 FQNEAQ (reference sequence). Trimming took 4 bases from V and 8 from J, leaving 14 bases between them. The CDR3 spans 13 residues. The DNA for the CDR3 is TGTGCCAGCAGCTCGAATCCTCCAAGAGGCTACACCTTC. Its protein is CASSSNPPRGYTF.

The V and J genes are TRBV6-2 or TRBV6-3 and TRBJ1-5, with TRBD1 as a possible D gene (5 bases). The length of the CDR3 is 14 residues. Per the germline V gene, CDR1 is MNHEY and CDR2 is SVGEGT. V lost 4 bases to trimming and J lost 4 bases, with 11 bases between them. The CDR3 region has the DNA TGTGCCAGCAGTTTCTCAGGGCTTAATCAGCCCCAGCATTTT. This encodes CASSFSGLNQPQHF.

This clonotype was picked up a small number of times. The genes are TRBV28 and TRBJ2-3; D call uncertain. V lost 7 bases and J 2 bases, leaving 7 bases between the germline ends. Germline V gives CDR1 MDHEN, CDR2 SYDVKM. The CDR3 spans 12 residues. The CDR3 coding sequence is TGTGCCAGCACAGGAATCACAGATACGCAGTATTTT. This codes for CASTGITDTQYF.

This clonotype appeared a few times. This chain connects TRBV20-1 to TRBJ1-1; tentative D call: TRBD1 (6 bases). Germline CDR1 is DFQATT and CDR2 is SNEGSKA (reference sequence). Trimming took off 6 bases at V and 4 bases at J, with 18 bases between the two ends. The CDR3 contains 14 residues. Here the CDR3 reads CSASDGVRGTEAFF. CDR3 bases: TGCAGTGCCAGCGACGGGGTCAGGGGCACTGAAGCTTTCTTT.

The V call is TRBV20-1, the J call TRBJ2-7, with a possible D match to TRBD1 (6 bases). The CDR3 covers 15 residues. Germline lookup yields CDR1 DFQATT and CDR2 SNEGSKA (reference sequence). Deletions cut 3 bases from V and 3 bases from J, with 18 bases between. CDR3 bases: TGCAGTGCTAGTACCAGGGGAGTAGGTTTCTACGAGCAGTACTTC. Its translation is CSASTRGVGFYEQYF.

This clonotype has at least ten counts. The genes are TRBV7-9 and TRBJ2-5; tentatively, D is TRBD2 (5 bases). The germline gives CDR1 SEHNR, CDR2 FQNEAQ (reference sequence). The CDR3 runs 13 residues. With 3 bases removed from V and 7 bases from J, the gap between germline ends came to 12 bases. The CDR3 sequence is CASSFPGKMTQYF. CDR3 coding DNA: TGTGCCAGCAGCTTCCCCGGGAAAATGACCCAGTACTTC.

This clonotype was counted at least ten times. The J gene is TRBJ1-1, the V gene TRBV25-1; a weak D match, TRBD1 (5 bases). Deletions cut 6 bases from V and 7 bases from J, with 9 bases between. CDR1 and CDR2 (germline): MGHDK, SYGVNS. The length of the CDR3 is 11 residues. CDR3 region: CASRRGIEAFF. CDR3 DNA: TGTGCCAGCAGGAGGGGAATTGAAGCTTTCTTT.

The rearrangement links TRBV24-1 to TRBJ2-1; TRBD2 might be the D (5 bases). Germline V gives CDR1 KGHDR, CDR2 SFDVKD. The CDR3 contains 12 residues. V was shortened by 7 bases and J by 4 bases, with 7 bases between the two germline ends. The CDR3 here is CATRTIYNEQFF. CDR3 DNA sequence: TGTGCCACCAGGACTATATACAATGAGCAGTTCTTC.

The table lists this clonotype with a few counts. The genes are TRBV6-1 and TRBJ2-3; 10 bases agree with TRBD2. With 3 bases clipped from V and 6 bases from J, the junction kept 6 bases outside the gene matches. CDR3 length: 15 amino acids. Germline lookup yields CDR1 MNHNS and CDR2 SASEGT. CDR3 in amino acids: CASSDQAGGPDTQYF. The CDR3 DNA reads as TGTGCCAGCAGTGACCAAGCGGGAGGGCCGGATACGCAGTATTTT.

V usage is TRBV4-3 and J usage is TRBJ2-3; D call uncertain. Germline V gene sequence: CDR1 LGHNA, CDR2 YSLEER. The V and J ends lost 0 bases and 3 bases respectively, with 7 bases between them. The CDR3 covers 14 residues. The CDR3 DNA reads TGCGCCAGCAGCCAAGATCCGGCGACAGATACGCAGTATTTT. Its protein product is CASSQDPATDTQYF.

The chain recombines TRBV5-1 with TRBJ2-1; weak D call: TRBD1 (6 bases). Germline lookup yields CDR1 SGHRS and CDR2 YFSETQ. The CDR3 is made up of 13 amino acids. Trimming pared 4 bases from V and 5 bases from J, leaving 10 bases between. The DNA of the CDR3 is TGCGCCAGCAGCGCCGGACAGAACAATGAGCAGTTCTTC. Its protein is CASSAGQNNEQFF.

This clonotype has more than one count but fewer than ten. This chain uses TRBV11-2 with TRBJ2-5, with D tentatively TRBD2 (5 bases). Trimming took 5 bases from V and 3 from J, leaving 13 bases between them. Per germline, CDR1 SGHAT and CDR2 FQNNGV. This CDR3 spans 14 amino acids. The CDR3 loop reads CASSPGLRKETQYF. The CDR3 bases are TGTGCCAGCAGCCCCGGACTGAGAAAAGAGACCCAGTACTTC.

V usage is TRBV28 and J usage is TRBJ2-7, with TRBD1 identical over 7 bases. V lost 4 bases to trimming and J lost 3 bases; unmatched junction nucleotides: 3. This CDR3 spans 13 amino acids. The V gene's germline CDR1 is MDHEN and CDR2 SYDVKM. The CDR3 sequence is CASSSGQNYEQYF. The CDR3 DNA reads TGTGCCAGCAGTTCGGGACAGAACTACGAGCAGTACTTC. The variable domain in full, with the rest retrieved from reference TRBV28 and TRBJ2-7, is DVKVTQSSRYLVKRTGEKVFLECVQDMDHENMFWYRQDPGLGLRLIYFSYDVKMKEKGDIPEGYSVSREKKERFSLILESASTNQTSMYLCASSSGQNYEQYFGPGTRLTVT.

This clonotype was detected many times. The rearrangement links TRBV28 to TRBJ1-1; unclear D gene. V was cut by 9 bases and J by 2 bases, with 7 bases left in between. The CDR3 length is 11 residues. Germline-derived CDR1 and CDR2 are MDHEN and SYDVKM. CDR3 loop: CASTDNTEAFF. The DNA of the CDR3 is TGTGCCAGTACGGATAACACTGAAGCTTTCTTT.

The rearrangement uses TRBV6-5 and TRBJ1-6; D is perhaps TRBD1 (5 bases). CDR1 is MNHEY, CDR2 SVGAGI, per germline. The CDR3 runs to 16 residues. Between the trimmed V and J ends, which lost 8 bases and 0 bases, there was a span of 14 bases. The CDR3 loop is CASCSGESSYNSPLHF. In nucleotides, the CDR3 is TGTGCCAGCTGCTCGGGGGAGAGCTCCTATAATTCACCCCTCCACTTT.

Notes on this clonotype: A read error may produce the germline difference seen at one junction end. This sequence joins TRBV7-2 and TRBJ1-3; no definite D call. Per germline, CDR1 SGHTA and CDR2 FQGNSA. The CDR3 runs 12 residues. CDR3 sequence (DNA): TGTGCCAGCAGCCCAGGAGGGTCCGACCCTTTTTTT. Translated, it gives CASSPGGSDPFF.

In its sample, this clonotype was seen a few times. The J gene is TRBJ2-2, the V gene TRBV28; TRBD1 aligns across 7 bases. The CDR3 runs 14 residues. Germline assignment: CDR1 MDHEN and CDR2 SYDVKM. V was clipped by 6 bases and J by 4 bases; unmatched bases: 5. Here the CDR3 DNA reads TGTGCCAGCAGAACAGGGGACCTCACCGGGGAGCTGTTTTTT. Translating gives CASRTGDLTGELFF.

The V and J genes are TRBV3-1 and TRBJ2-1, with D possibly being TRBD2 (6 bases). V was clipped by 4 bases and J by 2 bases, with 12 bases between them. The germline CDR1 and CDR2 sequences are LGHDT and YNNKEL (reference sequence). The CDR3 has 15 residues. The CDR3 sequence is CASSLQEGAYNEQFF. In DNA, the CDR3 is TGTGCCAGCAGCCTCCAGGAGGGCGCCTACAATGAGCAGTTCTTC.